The present T cell receptor (beta chain) was sequenced within a study of identical twins. TCRdb re-analysed the 5' RACE reads in MiXCR, keeping a single row per CDR3 protein. The sample records around 200,000 distinct CDR3 sequences, roughly 10% being singletons. V was pared by 7 bases and J by 0 bases, with 7 bases between. This CDR3 has 14 residues. This TCR came from a woman under 30 in good health. Sequenced material: memory (CD45RO+) T cells sorted from blood. The rearrangement uses TRBV12-3 or TRBV12-4 and TRBJ2-6, with no clear D. This chain's CDR3 is CASTIHSGANVLTF. CDR3 nucleotides: TGTGCCAGCACCATCCACTCTGGGGCCAACGTCCTGACTTTC.